This note documents a single T cell receptor (beta chain) sequence. Its cognate antigen is unknown. The data derive from a study of Graves' ophthalmopathy and Graves' hyperthyroidism. Broader study findings: Forecasting of ophthalmopathy progression by the model achieved almost 71% sensitivity and approximately 72% specificity. Between ophthalmopathy and stable hyperthyroidism, a 13-signature model drew a separation with around 90% sensitivity and approximately 79% specificity.

Clinical symptoms, serum thyroxine, TRAb, thyroid ultrasound and orbital computed tomography determined diagnosis. The CDR3 contains 19 residues. Germline V gene lookup returns CDR1 LGHNA and CDR2 YSLEER. V lost 2 bases and J lost 0, with 17 bases in between. As the template, RNA transcripts were used to amplify TCR beta CDR3 regions. RT-PCR in the first round used HTBI primers; a second-round multiplex PCR followed. A single record per CDR3 protein comes from TCRdb applying MiXCR to the multiplex PCR reads. The sample contains around 1,000,000 distinct CDR3 sequences, around a third of which appear only once.

This chain joins TRBV4-3 and TRBJ2-6; possibly TRBD1 or TRBD2 for D (5 bases each). This TCR came from an adult man with Graves' hyperthyroidism. Sequencing used peripheral blood or thyroid tissue (not recorded which). CDR3 in DNA: TGCGCCAGCAGCCAAAGGACGGGATTCCAGGGCTCTGGGGCCAACGTCCTGACTTTC. It encodes CASSQRTGFQGSGANVLTF.